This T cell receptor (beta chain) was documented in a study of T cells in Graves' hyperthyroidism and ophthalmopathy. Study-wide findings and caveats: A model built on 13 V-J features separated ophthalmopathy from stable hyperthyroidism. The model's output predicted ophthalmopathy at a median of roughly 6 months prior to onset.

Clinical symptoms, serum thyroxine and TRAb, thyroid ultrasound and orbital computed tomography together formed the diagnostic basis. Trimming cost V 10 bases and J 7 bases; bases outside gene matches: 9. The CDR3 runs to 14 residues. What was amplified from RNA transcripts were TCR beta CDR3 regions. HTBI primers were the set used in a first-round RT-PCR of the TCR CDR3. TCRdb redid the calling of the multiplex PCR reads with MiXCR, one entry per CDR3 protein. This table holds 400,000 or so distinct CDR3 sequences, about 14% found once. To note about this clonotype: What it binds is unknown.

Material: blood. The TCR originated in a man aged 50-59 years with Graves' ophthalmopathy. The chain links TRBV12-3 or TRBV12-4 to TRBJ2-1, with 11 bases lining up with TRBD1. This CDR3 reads CANTRTGGRNEQFF. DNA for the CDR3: TGTGCCAACACCCGGACAGGGGGCAGAAATGAGCAGTTCTTC.